This is a list of T cell receptor beta chains from one sample in a study of neurological immune-mediated disorders. TCRdb independently ran MiXCR on the 5' RACE reads; one entry per CDR3 protein. The data show approximately 40,000 distinct CDR3 sequences, with 20% to 25% seen just once and around 4% held by the top ten. The sample was PBMCs. Source of these receptors: a man in his sixties with HTLV-1-associated myelopathy (HAM/TSP). CDR3s include the opening cysteine and the closing phenylalanine or tryptophan. The D gene is left open where the match is weak. A row's size may be missing; if present it is once, few, many or a size class.

J | size | V | D | CDR3 | DNA
TRBJ1-1 | many | TRBV2 | NA | CASTVSNTEAFF | TGTGCCAGCACAGTCTCGAACACTGAAGCTTTCTTT
TRBJ1-6 | once | TRBV27 | NA | CASSTPGNSPLHF | TGTGCCAGCAGTACTCCCGGGAATTCACCCCTCCACTTT
TRBJ1-2 | many | TRBV20-1 | TRBD1 | CSLRDRGDYGYTF | TGCAGTCTTCGAGACAGGGGTGACTATGGCTACACCTTC
TRBJ2-7 | many | TRBV7-8 | TRBD2 | CASSLSSGRYEQYF | TGTGCCAGCAGCTTGTCTAGCGGGAGGTACGAGCAGTACTTC
TRBJ2-3 | many | TRBV15 | TRBD2 | CATSAGGGRADTQYF | TGTGCCACCAGCGCTGGGGGCGGGAGGGCAGATACGCAGTATTTT
TRBJ1-1 | few | TRBV10-3 | NA | CATGGGGTEAFF | TGTGCCACCGGTGGGGGGGGCACTGAAGCTTTCTTT
TRBJ2-7 | NA | TRBV6-5 | NA | CASSARQVVYEQYF | TGTGCCAGCAGTGCAAGGCAGGTCGTATACGAGCAGTACTTC
TRBJ1-4 | many | TRBV14 | NA | CASSPRGTSRVTGKLFF | TGTGCCAGCAGCCCAAGGGGGACCTCAAGGGTAACCGGAAAACTGTTTTTT
TRBJ1-1 | NA | TRBV10-3 | TRBD1 | CAISESLLRTGHTEAFF | TGTGCCATCAGTGAGTCACTTCTTAGGACAGGCCACACTGAAGCTTTCTTT
TRBJ2-7 | many | TRBV7-2 | TRBD2 | CASSSRGGYEQYF | TGTGCCAGCAGCTCTCGCGGGGGGTACGAGCAGTACTTC
TRBJ2-2 | many | TRBV20-1 | NA | CSAQDSGGNGELFF | TGCAGTGCACAAGACAGTGGGGGAAACGGGGAGCTGTTTTTT
TRBJ2-5 | many | TRBV5-1 | NA | CASSLGSGQETQYF | TGCGCCAGCAGCCTGGGTAGCGGACAAGAGACCCAGTACTTC
TRBJ2-3 | once | TRBV5-1 | TRBD2 | CASSRTSGSTHTQYF | TGCGCCAGCAGCCGGACTAGCGGTTCCACACATACGCAGTATTTT
TRBJ1-2 | many | TRBV28 | NA | CASSLLAGEVHYGYTF | TGTGCCAGCAGTTTATTAGCAGGGGAGGTGCACTATGGCTACACCTTC
TRBJ1-1 | medium-sized | TRBV5-5 | NA | CASSLSGGNTEAFF | TGTGCCAGCAGCTTGTCGGGGGGGAACACTGAAGCTTTCTTT
TRBJ2-5 | few | TRBV6-1 | NA | CASSEAGTEGETQYF | TGTGCCAGCAGTGAAGCCGGGACGGAAGGGGAGACCCAGTACTTC
TRBJ1-4 | many | TRBV19 | NA | CASSIDRSEKLFF | TGTGCCAGTAGTATAGATCGTAGTGAAAAACTGTTTTTT
TRBJ1-3 | medium-sized | TRBV20-1 | NA | CSARAAGHFSGNTIYF | TGCAGTGCTAGAGCAGCGGGACACTTCTCTGGAAACACCATATATTTT
TRBJ1-5 | NA | TRBV7-2 | TRBD1 | CASSLTGDGQPQHF | TGTGCCAGCAGCTTGACAGGGGACGGCCAGCCCCAGCATTTT
TRBJ2-1 | many | TRBV5-1 | TRBD2 | CASSLGWREGSYNEQFF | TGCGCCAGCAGCTTGGGATGGCGGGAGGGCTCCTACAATGAGCAGTTCTTC
TRBJ1-1 | many | TRBV5-1 | NA | CASRPDDLNTEAFF | TGCGCCAGCAGACCCGACGACTTGAACACTGAAGCTTTCTTT
TRBJ2-5 | many | TRBV10-3 | NA | CAIGAQRETQYF | TGTGCCATCGGGGCCCAAAGGGAGACCCAGTACTTC
TRBJ1-5 | NA | TRBV7-9 | NA | CASSLEGVGGNQPQHF | TGTGCCAGCAGCTTAGAGGGAGTAGGGGGTAATCAGCCCCAGCATTTT
TRBJ2-1 | many | TRBV7-9 | NA | CASSLGRGRDYNEQFF | TGTGCCAGCAGCTTAGGGCGGGGAAGGGACTACAATGAGCAGTTCTTC
TRBJ1-1 | many | TRBV10-2 | NA | CASSEGVLAFF | TGCGCCAGCAGTGAGGGGGTTTTGGCTTTCTTT
TRBJ1-3 | many | TRBV5-1 | NA | CASSLGTVGNTIYF | TGCGCCAGCAGCTTGGGGACAGTTGGAAACACCATATATTTT
TRBJ1-5 | many | TRBV7-9 | NA | CASSLAMGGAGNQPQHF | TGTGCCAGCAGCTTAGCGATGGGGGGCGCGGGCAATCAGCCCCAGCATTTT
TRBJ2-7 | many | TRBV5-1 | NA | CASTLSQGYEQYF | TGCGCCAGCACCTTGAGCCAGGGCTACGAGCAGTACTTC
TRBJ2-3 | many | TRBV13 | NA | CASSHRDHNFTDTQYF | TGTGCCAGCAGCCACCGGGACCACAACTTCACAGATACGCAGTATTTT
TRBJ2-2 | NA | TRBV9 | NA | CASSGFITGELFF | TGTGCCAGCAGCGGATTCATAACCGGGGAGCTGTTTTTT
TRBJ2-7 | many | TRBV5-1 | NA | CASSLDGKHEQYF | TGCGCCAGCAGCTTGGACGGTAAACACGAGCAGTACTTC
TRBJ2-2 | few | TRBV12-3/TRBV12-4 | NA | CASSFYPNTGELFF | TGTGCCAGCAGTTTCTACCCGAACACCGGGGAGCTGTTTTTT
TRBJ2-7 | many | TRBV5-1 | TRBD2 | CASSLGGLAYEQYF | TGCGCCAGCAGCTTGGGAGGACTAGCCTACGAGCAGTACTTC
TRBJ1-1 | many | TRBV12-3/TRBV12-4 | NA | CASSFAGNTEAFF | TGTGCCAGCAGTTTTGCCGGGAACACTGAAGCTTTCTTT
TRBJ1-1 | many | TRBV29-1 | NA | CSVGFTGTEAFF | TGCAGCGTAGGATTTACAGGCACTGAAGCTTTCTTT
TRBJ1-2 | many | TRBV21-1 | NA | CASSMDKGQGPCGYGYTF | TGTGCCAGCAGCATGGATAAGGGACAGGGGCCATGCGGATATGGCTACACCTTC
TRBJ2-7 | many | TRBV27 | NA | CASSRSSFRGGEQYF | TGTGCCAGCAGTAGGTCTAGCTTCCGAGGGGGCGAGCAGTACTTC
TRBJ1-2 | many | TRBV9 | NA | CASSGEGLYGYTF | TGTGCCAGCAGCGGAGAGGGCCTCTATGGCTACACCTTC
TRBJ2-2 | many | TRBV5-1 | NA | CASSLERPSTGELFF | TGCGCCAGCAGCTTGGAGCGGCCGAGCACCGGGGAGCTGTTTTTT
TRBJ2-7 | NA | TRBV24-1 | NA | CATSGAEEQYF | TGTGCCACCAGTGGAGCGGAGGAGCAGTACTTC
TRBJ2-5 | NA | TRBV5-1 | NA | CASSFVEGEAQYF | TGCGCCAGCAGCTTTGTGGAGGGGGAAGCCCAGTACTTC
TRBJ2-2 | many | TRBV5-1 | TRBD1 | CASSLGTGNPGELFF | TGCGCCAGCAGCTTGGGGACAGGGAATCCCGGGGAGCTGTTTTTT
TRBJ2-1 | many | TRBV20-1 | TRBD2 | CSAIPTSGSINEQFF | TGCAGTGCTATTCCGACTAGCGGGAGTATCAATGAGCAGTTCTTC